These 20 T cell receptor beta chains were all obtained from the same sample, sequenced in a study of neurological immune-mediated disorders. TCRdb fed the 5' RACE reads into MiXCR, producing one record per CDR3 protein. This sample has roughly 57,000 distinct CDR3 sequences, with around 24% found just once. Stated time point: technical triplicate 2. Specimen: PBMCs. These receptors originate from a man in his sixties with HTLV-1-associated myelopathy (HAM/TSP).

The chain carries TRBV20-1 and TRBJ2-3, with a tentative D call TRBD2 (6 bases). Trimming cost V 6 bases and J 2 bases, with 18 bases left between them. Germline assignment: CDR1 DFQATT and CDR2 SNEGSKA (reference sequence). The CDR3 loop spans 15 amino acids. CDR3 sequence reads: CSAAHKGGVTDTQYF. Here the CDR3 DNA reads TGCAGTGCCGCACACAAGGGCGGGGTCACAGATACGCAGTATTTT.

This clonotype was counted many times. This sequence joins TRBV24-1 and TRBJ2-1, with D possibly being TRBD2 (5 bases). The CDR3 is 17 amino acids. Trimming pared 2 bases from V and 0 bases from J, leaving 13 bases between. Germline CDR1 reads KGHDR; CDR2 reads SFDVKD. CDR3 coding DNA: TGTGCCACCAGTGATTCAGTCGGGAAGGGCTCCTACAATGAGCAGTTCTTC. It codes for CATSDSVGKGSYNEQFF.

V and J are TRBV20-1 and TRBJ2-1; TRBD2 matches at 8 bases. This CDR3 is 17 amino acids long. V trimming: 5 bases; J trimming: 0 bases; junction bases outside the gene matches: 12. Germline V gene data show CDR1 as DFQATT and CDR2 as SNEGSKA (reference sequence). DNA of the CDR3: TGCAGTGCTGTCAGCCCTAGAGCGGGAGACTCCTACAATGAGCAGTTCTTC. As protein: CSAVSPRAGDSYNEQFF.

At least ten counts were recorded for this clonotype. The CDR3 DNA sequence: TGTGCCAGCACCGGGACTAGCGGCTCCCCCGGGGAGCTGTTTTTT. It is translated as CASTGTSGSPGELFF. The rearrangement joins TRBV12-3 or TRBV12-4 to TRBJ2-2; TRBD2 matches 11 bases. This CDR3 region has 15 residues. Trimming removed 7 bases from V and 6 bases from J; junction bases left unmatched: 7.

In its sample, this clonotype was seen many times. The rearrangement links TRBV12-3 or TRBV12-4 to TRBJ1-6, with unresolved D. The CDR3 covers 12 residues. The germline V and J ends were trimmed by 6 bases and 9 bases, with 9 bases remaining between them. The CDR3 sequence is CASRSRASPLHF. The CDR3 DNA reads as TGTGCCAGCAGGTCCAGAGCTTCACCCCTCCACTTT.

This clonotype was seen ten or more times. The V and J genes are TRBV14 and TRBJ2-1; 12 bases match TRBD2. V dropped 4 bases and J dropped 8; count of bases not matched to a gene: 15. Per the germline V gene, CDR1 is SGHDN and CDR2 is FVKESK. This CDR3 comprises 18 residues. This CDR3 reads CASSPARPGLAGRDEQFF. The DNA for the CDR3 is TGTGCCAGCAGCCCAGCCCGCCCCGGACTAGCGGGAAGGGATGAGCAGTTCTTC.

This clonotype was detected ten times or more. The rearrangement uses TRBV20-1 and TRBJ1-2; D unresolved. CDR3 length equals 13 residues. Germline CDR1 and CDR2: DFQATT and SNEGSKA (reference sequence). V lost 5 bases and J 8 bases, leaving 18 bases between the germline ends. The CDR3 sequence: CSAPRAFKAGYTF. The CDR3 DNA reads as TGCAGTGCTCCGCGGGCCTTCAAAGCGGGCTACACCTTC.

This clonotype was detected ten times or more. Here the CDR3 DNA reads TGTGCCAGCAGCCTCAAAGGGCCGGGGACTGAAGCTTTCTTT. Protein product: CASSLKGPGTEAFF. The chain couples TRBV3-1 to TRBJ1-1; unclear D gene. This CDR3 spans 14 amino acids. V shed 4 bases and J shed 5 bases, with 14 bases lying between them. Per the germline V gene, CDR1 is LGHDT and CDR2 is YNNKEL (reference sequence).

The sample holds a few counts of this clonotype. This chain links TRBV10-2 with TRBJ2-1; no clear D gene. Germline assignment: CDR1 WSHSY and CDR2 SAAADI. The V end lost 0 bases, the J end lost 0 bases, and 9 bases lay between the germline ends. This CDR3 is built from 16 residues. CDR3 protein: CASSESSFSSYNEQFF. The CDR3 DNA reads as TGCGCCAGCAGTGAGTCTTCGTTTAGCTCCTACAATGAGCAGTTCTTC.

This clonotype was found many times. The rearrangement uses TRBV3-1 and TRBJ1-2; no definite D call. V was shortened by 0 bases and J by 8 bases, with 10 bases between the two germline ends. Germline V lookup: CDR1 LGHDT, CDR2 YNNKEL (reference sequence). The length of the CDR3 is 13 residues. The CDR3 here is CASSQDRLRGYTF. The DNA for the CDR3 is TGTGCCAGCAGCCAAGACAGGCTGCGCGGCTACACCTTC. Together with reference TRBV3-1 and TRBJ1-2, the CDR3 gives the full variable domain: DTAVSQTPKYLVTQMGNDKSIKCEQNLGHDTMYWYKQDSKKFLKIMFSYNNKELIINETVPNRFSPKSPDKAHLNLHINSLELGDSAVYFCASSQDRLRGYTFGSGTRLTVV.

This clonotype was detected ten times or more. The chain carries TRBV20-1 and TRBJ1-2; no clear D gene. V was trimmed by 4 bases and J by 4 bases, leaving 13 bases between them. Germline lookup yields CDR1 DFQATT and CDR2 SNEGSKA (reference sequence). This CDR3 is built from 13 residues. In DNA form, the CDR3 reads TGCAGTGCTAAACTACGATCCCCCTATGGCTACACCTTC. Amino acid sequence: CSAKLRSPYGYTF.

This clonotype was counted ten times or more. The chain employs TRBV18 and TRBJ2-3; D remains ambiguous. Trimming took 4 bases from V and 8 from J, leaving 7 bases between them. CDR1 and CDR2 from the germline V gene are KGHSH and LQKENI. The CDR3 loop spans 11 amino acids. This CDR3 reads CASSQARTQYF. The CDR3 DNA is TGTGCCAGCTCACAGGCCCGTACGCAGTATTTT.

This clonotype occurred many times. The CDR3 is CASSRDRNSPLHF. As DNA, the CDR3 is TGCGCCAGCAGCCGGGACAGGAATTCACCCCTCCACTTT. The chain carries TRBV4-1 and TRBJ1-6; TRBD1 aligns across 8 bases. This CDR3 region has 13 residues. Trimming cost V 4 bases and J 7 bases; bases outside gene matches: 0. The germline V gene has CDR1 MGHRA and CDR2 YSYEKL.

This clonotype was recorded many times. V usage is TRBV5-1 and J usage is TRBJ1-6; TRBD1 agrees at 7 bases. Per the germline V gene, CDR1 is SGHRS and CDR2 is YFSETQ. Unmatched junction bases numbered 10, after V lost 3 bases and J lost 10 bases. This CDR3 is built from 15 residues. This CDR3 is CASSSNTGVESPLHF. As DNA, the CDR3 is TGCGCCAGCAGCTCGAATACAGGGGTAGAATCACCCCTCCACTTT.

This clonotype was detected many times. The chain links TRBV27 to TRBJ2-5; TRBD2 aligns across 13 bases. The ends lost 5 bases at V and 5 bases at J; junction bases unmatched: 8. Germline-derived CDR1 and CDR2 are MNHEY and SMNVEV (reference sequence). The CDR3 contains 16 residues. The CDR3 coding sequence is TGTGCCAGCAGTGCCGAGACTAGCGGGAGGCCGGAGACCCAGTACTTC. Translation: CASSAETSGRPETQYF.

At least ten counts were recorded for this clonotype. The chain uses TRBV6-1 and TRBJ2-2; possibly TRBD1 for D (5 bases). V lost 6 bases, J lost 3 bases, and 11 bases lay in between. Per the germline V gene, CDR1 is MNHNS and CDR2 is SASEGT. CDR3 length equals 14 residues. CDR3 region: CASSDTGHTGELFF. Here the CDR3 DNA reads TGTGCCAGCAGCGATACAGGTCACACCGGGGAGCTGTTTTTT.

In this sample, this clonotype turned up many times. V is TRBV5-1 and J is TRBJ2-6; D not resolved. The CDR3 contains 19 residues. Trimming pared 0 bases from V and 0 bases from J, leaving 16 bases between. Germline V gene sequence: CDR1 SGHRS, CDR2 YFSETQ. CDR3 bases: TGCGCCAGCAGCTTGGGACCGGGCAGGACGGTCTCTGGGGCCAACGTCCTGACTTTC. It codes for CASSLGPGRTVSGANVLTF.

This rearrangement joins TRBV7-2 to TRBJ2-3; TRBD2 matches at 8 bases. Germline V gives CDR1 SGHTA, CDR2 FQGNSA. The CDR3 loop spans 15 amino acids. V gave up 7 bases and J gave up 8 bases; unmatched junction bases: 14. The CDR3 protein is CASTPVAGGFGTQYF. The DNA of the CDR3 is TGTGCCAGCACACCCGTTGCGGGAGGTTTTGGTACGCAGTATTTT.

V usage is TRBV12-3 or TRBV12-4 and J usage is TRBJ2-1, with D tentatively TRBD2 (6 bases). The CDR3 loop spans 15 amino acids. V lost 5 bases and J lost 5, with 16 bases in between. CDR3 in amino acids: CASSPPLAGHNEQFF. For the CDR3, the DNA is TGTGCCAGCAGTCCTCCACTAGCCGGACACAATGAGCAGTTCTTC.

In its sample, this clonotype was seen many times. The gene calls are TRBV20-1 and TRBJ2-7; TRBD2 matches at 7 bases. This CDR3 comprises 16 residues. The V gene's germline CDR1 is DFQATT and CDR2 SNEGSKA (reference sequence). The V gene end was trimmed by 0 bases and the J gene end by 4 bases; junction bases not matched to a gene: 12. The CDR3 is CSARDVGGTTPYEQYF. The CDR3 nucleotides read TGCAGTGCTAGAGATGTAGGCGGGACTACACCTTACGAGCAGTACTTC.